One T cell receptor beta chain is described in this entry. Its antigen is not identified. These data come from a study of Graves' ophthalmopathy and Graves' hyperthyroidism. Whole-study findings and limits: Progression of ophthalmopathy was predicted by the model with 60% to 71% sensitivity and 72.22% specificity.

Amplification of TCR beta CDR3 regions used RNA transcripts. Scientists carried out first-round RT-PCR using HTBI primers and then a second-round multiplex PCR. TCRdb reanalysed the multiplex PCR reads using MiXCR and keeps one entry per CDR3 protein. Here the sample spans some 380,000 distinct CDR3 sequences, 15% being singletons. The CDR3 runs to 15 residues. Trimming removed 3 bases at V and 3 bases at J, with 14 bases between. In germline, CDR1 is LNHDA, CDR2 SQIVND (reference sequence). Hyperthyroidism is called stable when no ophthalmopathy develops within 18 months of follow-up. Symptoms, serum thyroxine and TRAb, thyroid ultrasound, and orbital computed tomography formed the diagnostic basis.

The rearrangement joins TRBV19 to TRBJ1-2; D is undetermined. Sequencing was carried out using peripheral blood. This clonotype was sampled from a woman younger than 30 with stable Graves' hyperthyroidism. Written as DNA, the CDR3 is TGTGCCAGTAGTATTAAGGCGGGATTCGACTATGGCTACACCTTC. Amino acids: CASSIKAGFDYGYTF.